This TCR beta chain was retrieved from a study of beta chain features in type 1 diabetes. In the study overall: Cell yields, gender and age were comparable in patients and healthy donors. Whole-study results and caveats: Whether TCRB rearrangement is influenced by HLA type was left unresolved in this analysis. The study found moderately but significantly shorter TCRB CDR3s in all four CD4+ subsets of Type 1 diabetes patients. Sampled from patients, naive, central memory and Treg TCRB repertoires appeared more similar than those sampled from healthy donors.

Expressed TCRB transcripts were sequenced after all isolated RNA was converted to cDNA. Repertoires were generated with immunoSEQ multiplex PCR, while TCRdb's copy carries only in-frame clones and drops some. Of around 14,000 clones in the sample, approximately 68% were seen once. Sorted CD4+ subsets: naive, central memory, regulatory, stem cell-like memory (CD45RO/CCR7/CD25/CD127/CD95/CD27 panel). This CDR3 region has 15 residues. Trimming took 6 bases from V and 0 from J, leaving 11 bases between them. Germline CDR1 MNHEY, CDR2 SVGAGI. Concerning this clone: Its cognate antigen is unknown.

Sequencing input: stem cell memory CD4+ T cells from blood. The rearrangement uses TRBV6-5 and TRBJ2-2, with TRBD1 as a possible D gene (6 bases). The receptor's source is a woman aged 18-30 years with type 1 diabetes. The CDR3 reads CASRGGGTNTGELFF. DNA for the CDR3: TGTGCCAGCAGGGGTGGGGGCACGAACACCGGGGAGCTGTTTTTT.